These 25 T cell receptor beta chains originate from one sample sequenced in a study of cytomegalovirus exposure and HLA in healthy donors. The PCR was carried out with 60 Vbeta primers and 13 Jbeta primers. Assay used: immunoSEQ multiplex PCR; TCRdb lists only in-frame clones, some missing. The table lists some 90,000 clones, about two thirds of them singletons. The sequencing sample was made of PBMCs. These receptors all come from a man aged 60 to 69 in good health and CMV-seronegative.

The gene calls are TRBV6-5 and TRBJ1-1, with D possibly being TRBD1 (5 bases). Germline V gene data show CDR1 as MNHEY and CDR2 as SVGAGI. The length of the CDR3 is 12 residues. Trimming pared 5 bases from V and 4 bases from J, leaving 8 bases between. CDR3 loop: CASSQGGTEAFF. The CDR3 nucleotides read TGTGCCAGCAGTCAGGGAGGCACTGAAGCTTTCTTT.

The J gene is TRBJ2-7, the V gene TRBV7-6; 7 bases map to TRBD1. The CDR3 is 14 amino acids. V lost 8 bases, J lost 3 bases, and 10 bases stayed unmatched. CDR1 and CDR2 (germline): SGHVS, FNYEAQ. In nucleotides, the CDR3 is TGTGCCAGCGGCCCAGGGGGACAAGGCTACGAGCAGTACTTC. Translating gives CASGPGGQGYEQYF.

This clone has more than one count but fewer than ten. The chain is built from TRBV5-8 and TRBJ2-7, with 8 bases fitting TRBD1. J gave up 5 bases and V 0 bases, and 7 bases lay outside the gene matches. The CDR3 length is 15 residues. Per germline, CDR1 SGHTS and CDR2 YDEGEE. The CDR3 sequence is CASSLAPAGGNEQYF. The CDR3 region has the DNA TGTGCCAGCAGCTTGGCCCCGGCAGGGGGCAACGAGCAGTACTTC.

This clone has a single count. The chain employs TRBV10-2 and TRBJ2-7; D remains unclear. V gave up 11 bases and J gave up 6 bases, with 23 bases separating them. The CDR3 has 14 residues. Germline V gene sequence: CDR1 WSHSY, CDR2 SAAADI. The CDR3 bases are TGCGCCTCCCGCGGCCTGCAATTGGTGGGCGAGCAGTACTTC. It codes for CASRGLQLVGEQYF.

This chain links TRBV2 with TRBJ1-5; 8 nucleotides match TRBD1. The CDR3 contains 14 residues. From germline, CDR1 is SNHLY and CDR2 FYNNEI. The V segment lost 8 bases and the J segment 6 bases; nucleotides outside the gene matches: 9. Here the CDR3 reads CASGGTGAGQPQHF. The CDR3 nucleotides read TGTGCCAGCGGGGGGACAGGCGCAGGTCAGCCCCAGCATTTT.

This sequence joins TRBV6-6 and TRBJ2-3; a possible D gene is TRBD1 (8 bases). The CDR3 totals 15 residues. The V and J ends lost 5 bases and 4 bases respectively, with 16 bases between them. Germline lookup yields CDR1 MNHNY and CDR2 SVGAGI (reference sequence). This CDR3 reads CASSLGQGGPDTQYF. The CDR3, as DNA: TGTGCCAGCAGTCTCGGACAGGGAGGGCCAGATACGCAGTATTTT.

In nucleotides, the CDR3 is TGCGCCAGCAGCTCTGACTTTAGCGGGAGGTTTTACAATGAGCAGTTCTTC. This codes for CASSSDFSGRFYNEQFF. V is TRBV5-1 and J is TRBJ2-1; 10 bases fit TRBD2. V gave up 3 bases and J gave up 4 bases; unmatched junction bases: 10. Germline CDR1 SGHRS, CDR2 YFSETQ. The CDR3 covers 17 residues.

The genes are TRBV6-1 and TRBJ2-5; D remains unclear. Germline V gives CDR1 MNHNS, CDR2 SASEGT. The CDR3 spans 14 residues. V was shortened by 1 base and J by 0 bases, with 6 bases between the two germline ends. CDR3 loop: CASSEVQYQETQYF. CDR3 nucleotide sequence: TGTGCCAGCAGTGAAGTGCAGTACCAAGAGACCCAGTACTTC.

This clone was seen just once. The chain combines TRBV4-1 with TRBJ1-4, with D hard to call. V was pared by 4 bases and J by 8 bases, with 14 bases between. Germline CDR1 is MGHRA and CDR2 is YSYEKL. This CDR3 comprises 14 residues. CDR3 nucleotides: TGCGCCAGCAGCCGACTCGGGGTCGGGGAAAAACTGTTTTTT. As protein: CASSRLGVGEKLFF.

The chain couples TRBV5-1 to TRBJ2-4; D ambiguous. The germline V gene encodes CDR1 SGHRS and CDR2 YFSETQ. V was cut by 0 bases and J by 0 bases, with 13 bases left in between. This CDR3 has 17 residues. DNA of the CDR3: TGCGCCAGCAGCTTGGGAGAGGCGCTACTAGCCAAAAACATTCAGTACTTC. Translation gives CASSLGEALLAKNIQYF.

CDR3 residues: CASSAGTGGASYEQYF. As DNA, the CDR3 is TGTGCCAGCAGCGCGGGGACAGGGGGGGCCTCCTACGAGCAGTACTTC. The rearrangement joins TRBV7-9 to TRBJ2-7, with 11 nucleotides matching TRBD1. Germline CDR1 SEHNR, CDR2 FQNEAQ (reference sequence). The CDR3 has 16 residues. The V segment lost 5 bases and the J segment 0 bases; nucleotides outside the gene matches: 6.

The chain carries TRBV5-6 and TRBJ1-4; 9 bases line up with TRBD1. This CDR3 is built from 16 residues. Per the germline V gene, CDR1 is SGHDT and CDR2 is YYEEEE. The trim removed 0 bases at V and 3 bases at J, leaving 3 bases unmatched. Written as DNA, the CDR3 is TGTGCCAGCAGCTTGGACAGGGGGCATTCTAATGAAAAACTGTTTTTT. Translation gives CASSLDRGHSNEKLFF.

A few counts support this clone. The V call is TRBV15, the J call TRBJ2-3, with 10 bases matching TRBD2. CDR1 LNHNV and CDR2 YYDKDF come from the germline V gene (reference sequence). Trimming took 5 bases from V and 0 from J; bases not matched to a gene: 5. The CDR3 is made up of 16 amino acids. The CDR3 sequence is CATSGRTSGSTDTQYF. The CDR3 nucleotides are TGTGCCACCAGCGGCCGGACTAGCGGTAGCACAGATACGCAGTATTTT. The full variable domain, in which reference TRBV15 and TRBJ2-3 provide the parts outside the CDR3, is DAMVIQNPRYQVTQFGKPVTLSCSQTLNHNVMYWYQQKSSQAPKLLFHYYDKDFNNEADTPDNFQSRRPNTSFCFLDIRSPGLGDTAMYLCATSGRTSGSTDTQYFGPGTRLTVL.

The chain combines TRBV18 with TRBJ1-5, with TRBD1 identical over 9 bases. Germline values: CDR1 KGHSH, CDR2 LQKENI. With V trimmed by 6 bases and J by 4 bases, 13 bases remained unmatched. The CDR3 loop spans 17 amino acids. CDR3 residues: CASSPDRGGGVNQPQHF. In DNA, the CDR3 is TGTGCCAGCTCGCCGGACAGGGGAGGAGGGGTTAATCAGCCCCAGCATTTT.

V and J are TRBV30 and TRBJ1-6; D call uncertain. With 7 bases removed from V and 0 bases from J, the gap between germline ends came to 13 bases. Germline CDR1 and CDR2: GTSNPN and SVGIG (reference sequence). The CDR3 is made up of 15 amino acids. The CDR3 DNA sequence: TGTGCCTCCAGGACGGGAAGCTCCTATAATTCACCCCTCCACTTT. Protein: CASRTGSSYNSPLHF.

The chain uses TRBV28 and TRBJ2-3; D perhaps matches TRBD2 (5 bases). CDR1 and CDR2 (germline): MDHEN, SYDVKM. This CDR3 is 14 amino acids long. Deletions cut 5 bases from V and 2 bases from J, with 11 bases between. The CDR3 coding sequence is TGTGCCAGCAGTCAACTAGTCCCCACAGATACGCAGTATTTT. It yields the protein CASSQLVPTDTQYF.

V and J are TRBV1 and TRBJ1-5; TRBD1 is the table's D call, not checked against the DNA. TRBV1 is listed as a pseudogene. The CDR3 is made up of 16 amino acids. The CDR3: CTSSHGQGGSNQPQHF. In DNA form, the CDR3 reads TGCACCAGCAGCCATGGACAGGGGGGAAGCAATCAGCCCCAGCATTTT.

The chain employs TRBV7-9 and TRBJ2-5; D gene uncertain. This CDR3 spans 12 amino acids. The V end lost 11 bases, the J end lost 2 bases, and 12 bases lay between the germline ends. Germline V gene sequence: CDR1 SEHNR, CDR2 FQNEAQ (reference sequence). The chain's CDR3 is CAGSTIQETQYF. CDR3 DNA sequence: TGTGCCGGTAGTACGATTCAAGAGACCCAGTACTTC.

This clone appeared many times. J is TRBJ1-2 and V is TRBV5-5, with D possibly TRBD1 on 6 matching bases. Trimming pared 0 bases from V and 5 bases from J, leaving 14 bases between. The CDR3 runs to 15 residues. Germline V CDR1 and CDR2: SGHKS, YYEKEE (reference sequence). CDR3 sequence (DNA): TGTGCCAGCAGCTTGGGGCAGCTCCAGGGGTATGGCTACACCTTC. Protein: CASSLGQLQGYGYTF.

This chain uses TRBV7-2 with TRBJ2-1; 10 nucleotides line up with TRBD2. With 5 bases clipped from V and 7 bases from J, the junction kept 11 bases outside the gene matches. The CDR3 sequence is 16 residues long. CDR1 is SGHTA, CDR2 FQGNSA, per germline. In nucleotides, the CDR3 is TGTGCCAGCAGCAGCAGCGGGGGGGCCGTGTATAATGAGCAGTTCTTC. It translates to CASSSSGGAVYNEQFF.

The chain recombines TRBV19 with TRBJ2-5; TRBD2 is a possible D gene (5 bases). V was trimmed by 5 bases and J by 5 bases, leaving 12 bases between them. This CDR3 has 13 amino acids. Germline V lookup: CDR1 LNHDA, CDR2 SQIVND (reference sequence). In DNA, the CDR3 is TGTGCCAGTAGTGTCCGGGAAGTGGAGACCCAGTACTTC. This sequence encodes CASSVREVETQYF.

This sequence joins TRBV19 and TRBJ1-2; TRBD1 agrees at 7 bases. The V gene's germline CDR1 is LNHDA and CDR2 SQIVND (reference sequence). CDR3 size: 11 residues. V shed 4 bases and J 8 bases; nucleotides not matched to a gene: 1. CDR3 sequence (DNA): TGTGCCAGTAGTAACAGGGGCGGCTACACCTTC. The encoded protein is CASSNRGGYTF.

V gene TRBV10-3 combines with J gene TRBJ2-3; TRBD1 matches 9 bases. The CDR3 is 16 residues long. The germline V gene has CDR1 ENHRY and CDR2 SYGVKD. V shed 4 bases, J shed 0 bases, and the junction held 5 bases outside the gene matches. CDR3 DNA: TGTGCCATCAGTGGGGGACAGGGTCCTAGCACAGATACGCAGTATTTT. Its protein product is CAISGGQGPSTDTQYF.

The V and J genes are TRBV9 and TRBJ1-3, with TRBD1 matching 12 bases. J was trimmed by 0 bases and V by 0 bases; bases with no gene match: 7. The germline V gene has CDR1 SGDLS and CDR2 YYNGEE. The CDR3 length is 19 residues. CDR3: CASSVAPGTGGLSGNTIYF. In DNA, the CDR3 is TGTGCCAGCAGCGTAGCCCCCGGGACAGGGGGCCTCTCTGGAAACACCATATATTTT. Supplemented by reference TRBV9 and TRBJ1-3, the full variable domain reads DSGVTQTPKHLITATGQRVTLRCSPRSGDLSVYWYQQSLDQGLQFLIQYYNGEERAKGNILERFSAQQFPDLHSELNLSSLELGDSALYFCASSVAPGTGGLSGNTIYFGEGSWLTVV.

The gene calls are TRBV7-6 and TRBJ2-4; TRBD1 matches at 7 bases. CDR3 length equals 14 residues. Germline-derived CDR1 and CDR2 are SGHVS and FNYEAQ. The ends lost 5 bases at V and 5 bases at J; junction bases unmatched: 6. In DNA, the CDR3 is TGTGCCAGCAGCCTCCGACAGGGAGAAAACATTCAGTACTTC. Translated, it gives CASSLRQGENIQYF. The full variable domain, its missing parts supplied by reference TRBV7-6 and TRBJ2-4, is GAGVSQSPRYKVTKRGQDVALRCDPISGHVSLYWYRQALGQGPEFLTYFNYEAQQDKSGLPNDRFSAERPEGSISTLTIQRTEQRDSAMYRCASSLRQGENIQYFGAGTRLSVL.